A single sample gave rise to the 7 T cell receptor beta chains below, sequenced in a study of T cells in Graves' hyperthyroidism and ophthalmopathy. RNA transcripts served as the template for amplifying TCR beta CDR3 regions. A first-round RT-PCR of the TCR CDR3 used the HTBI primer set. TCRdb passed the multiplex PCR reads through MiXCR, listing each CDR3 protein once. The sample records hundreds of thousands of distinct CDR3 sequences, approximately 14% being singletons. Material for sequencing was blood. The origin of the receptors is a woman younger than 35 with Graves' hyperthyroidism.

The chain employs TRBV7-3 and TRBJ2-1; D possibly corresponds to TRBD1 (5 bases). CDR3 length: 16 amino acids. V was trimmed by 2 bases and J by 5 bases, leaving 16 bases between them. Per germline, CDR1 SGHTA and CDR2 FQGTGA. CDR3 sequence reads: CASSLLGRESDNEQFF. The CDR3 region has the DNA TGTGCCAGCAGCTTATTGGGCAGGGAATCCGACAATGAGCAGTTCTTC.

This clonotype has more than one count but fewer than ten. This sequence joins TRBV13 and TRBJ1-6, with 8 bases lining up with TRBD1. Trimming took 5 bases from V and 10 from J; bases not matched to a gene: 19. The CDR3 runs 18 residues. The germline gives CDR1 PRHDT, CDR2 FYEKMQ (reference sequence). CDR3 residues: CASSPTGVGGIVGSPLHF. As DNA, the CDR3 is TGTGCCAGCAGCCCGACAGGGGTTGGAGGGATAGTAGGATCACCCCTCCACTTT.

At least ten counts were recorded for this clonotype. The germline gene is not matched at one end of the junction; a read error may be the cause. The V gene is TRBV3-1, the J gene TRBJ2-5, with 7 nucleotides matching TRBD1. The CDR3 has 15 residues. Germline CDR1 and CDR2: LGHDT and YNNKEL (reference sequence). This CDR3 is CASRQDPGGQETQYF. In DNA, the CDR3 is TGTGCCAGCAGGCAAGACCCAGGGGGCCAAGAGACCCAGTACTTC.

The J gene is TRBJ2-6, the V gene TRBV6-5, with D unresolved. V was trimmed by 0 bases and J by 3 bases, leaving 12 bases between them. The CDR3 is 17 residues long. The V gene's germline CDR1 is MNHEY and CDR2 SVGAGI. DNA of the CDR3: TGTGCCAGCAGTTACTCGATCTCAAGAAGTGGGGCCAACGTCCTGACTTTC. Its translation is CASSYSISRSGANVLTF.

This clonotype was recorded at least ten times. The chain joins TRBV6-1 to TRBJ2-1, with TRBD2 matching over 9 bases. Losses at the gene ends were 5 bases for V and 0 bases for J; bases not matched to a gene: 8. The CDR3 runs to 17 residues. Germline lookup yields CDR1 MNHNS and CDR2 SASEGT. The CDR3 DNA reads as TGTGCCAGCAGTTTAGCGGGGGTTATGAGCTCCTACAATGAGCAGTTCTTC. It yields the protein CASSLAGVMSSYNEQFF.

This clonotype was observed many times. The chain links TRBV19 to TRBJ1-1, with a possible D match to TRBD1 (5 bases). Germline CDR1 reads LNHDA; CDR2 reads SQIVND (reference sequence). The CDR3 contains 16 residues. V lost 5 bases and J 0 bases, leaving 16 bases between the germline ends. CDR3 loop: CASSPRRGPMNTEAFF. CDR3 DNA: TGTGCCAGTAGTCCACGGAGGGGCCCTATGAACACTGAAGCTTTCTTT.

Many counts were recorded for this clonotype. This sequence joins TRBV20-1 and TRBJ2-7; 7 bases are a match to TRBD1. Germline V gene data show CDR1 as DFQATT and CDR2 as SNEGSKA (reference sequence). The V gene end was trimmed by 5 bases and the J gene end by 2 bases; junction bases not matched to a gene: 9. The CDR3 has 14 amino acids. The CDR3 bases are TGCAGTGCTGGGACAGTCAGGGGCCCCTACGAGCAGTACTTC. It is translated as CSAGTVRGPYEQYF.